These T cell receptor beta chains were read from a single sample in a study of CD8 T cells in Susac syndrome. TCRdb recomputed calls from the immunoSEQ multiplex PCR reads with MiXCR, one row per CDR3 protein. Of 330,000 or so distinct CDR3 sequences in the sample, 85% are singletons; the top ten hold 0.2% to 0.25%. The sequencing sample was made of CD8+ T cells from PBMCs. The receptors shown here come from a human donor with multiple sclerosis. Both conserved end residues are part of each CDR3. The D gene is left open where the match is weak. Only some rows state a clone size, as once, few, many or a class for expanded clones.

>TRBJ2-7|once|-|TRBV27
CASSARTRSYEQYF
TGTGCCAGCAGTGCAAGGACAAGGTCCTACGAGCAGTACTTC
>TRBJ2-7|-|-|TRBV6-5
CASSHEGESYEQYF
TGTGCCAGCTCCCACGAGGGGGAGTCCTACGAGCAGTACTTC
>TRBJ2-2|-|-|TRBV24-1
CATSGTMNTGELFF
TGTGCCACCAGTGGGACAATGAACACCGGGGAGCTGTTTTTT
>TRBJ2-7|few|TRBD1|TRBV19
CASSPRDSSYEQYF
TGTGCCAGTAGTCCCCGGGACAGTAGCTACGAGCAGTACTTC
>TRBJ1-1|-|-|TRBV4-1
CASSQDVAMNTEAFF
TGCGCCAGCAGCCAAGACGTGGCGATGAACACTGAAGCTTTCTTT
>TRBJ2-1|once|-|TRBV7-9
CASSFLYLTPYNEQFF
TGTGCCAGCAGCTTTTTATATTTGACACCTTACAATGAGCAGTTCTTC
>TRBJ1-1|-|TRBD1|TRBV6-5
CASSSDRGLNTEAFF
TGTGCCAGCAGTTCGGACAGGGGGCTGAACACTGAAGCTTTCTTT
>TRBJ2-7|-|TRBD1|TRBV4-3
CASSQNGNYDRGFSYEQYF
TGCGCCAGCAGCCAAAATGGGAATTATGACAGGGGGTTCTCCTACGAGCAGTACTTC
>TRBJ1-4|-|-|TRBV15
CATSRDPWSATNEKLFF
TGTGCCACCAGCAGAGATCCTTGGAGTGCAACTAATGAAAAACTGTTTTTT
>TRBJ2-1|-|TRBD2|TRBV7-9
CASIEGGAGVTEQFF
TGTGCCAGCATAGAGGGTGGCGCGGGAGTCACTGAGCAGTTCTTC
>TRBJ1-6|-|TRBD1|TRBV20-1
CSAGGQEWNSPLHF
TGCAGTGCTGGCGGACAGGAGTGGAATTCACCCCTCCACTTT
>TRBJ1-2|-|-|TRBV9
CASSGTGTLYGYTF
TGTGCCAGCAGCGGAACCGGGACACTCTATGGCTACACCTTC
>TRBJ2-1|few|-|TRBV6-4
CASSEFGPDYNEQFF
TGTGCCAGCAGTGAGTTCGGGCCCGACTACAATGAGCAGTTCTTC
>TRBJ2-1|-|-|TRBV9
CASSVTIGSSYNEQFF
TGTGCCAGCAGCGTGACGATTGGGAGCTCCTACAATGAGCAGTTCTTC
>TRBJ2-2|-|TRBD1|TRBV6-6
CASSYTTGRNTGELFF
TGTGCCAGCAGTTACACGACAGGGAGGAACACCGGGGAGCTGTTTTTT
>TRBJ1-1|-|-|TRBV27
CASSLTEQATEAFF
TGTGCCAGCAGTTTAACGGAACAGGCGACTGAAGCTTTCTTT
>TRBJ2-1|-|-|TRBV27
CASSLWADSSYNEQFF
TGTGCCAGCAGTTTATGGGCCGACAGCTCCTACAATGAGCAGTTCTTC
>TRBJ2-7|-|TRBD2|TRBV20-1
CSVPRPGLARYEQYF
TGCAGTGTCCCGCGCCCGGGACTAGCGCGATACGAGCAGTACTTC
>TRBJ2-1|-|TRBD2|TRBV19
CASSPVGTSVYNEQFF
TGTGCCAGTAGTCCGGTTGGAACTAGCGTTTACAATGAGCAGTTCTTC
>TRBJ2-4|-|-|TRBV30
CAWSAHLGGVAKNIQYF
TGTGCCTGGAGTGCCCACCTCGGGGGAGTAGCCAAAAACATTCAGTACTTC
>TRBJ1-2|-|-|TRBV7-9
CASSLHPSYGYTF
TGTGCCAGCAGCTTACACCCATCCTATGGCTACACCTTC
>TRBJ1-1|-|TRBD1|TRBV29-1
CSVEFAGTVNTEAFF
TGCAGCGTTGAGTTCGCCGGGACAGTGAACACTGAAGCTTTCTTT
>TRBJ1-1|-|-|TRBV6-2/TRBV6-3
CASSSTVIEAFF
TGTGCCAGCAGTTCGACAGTGATTGAAGCTTTCTTT
>TRBJ1-1|-|-|TRBV6-2/TRBV6-3
CASSYSGAQGTEAFF
TGTGCCAGCAGTTACTCGGGGGCCCAGGGTACTGAAGCTTTCTTT
>TRBJ2-5|-|-|TRBV5-1
CASRNHEGRVRETQYF
TGCGCCAGCAGAAATCATGAGGGGCGGGTAAGAGAGACCCAGTACTTC
>TRBJ2-7|-|TRBD2|TRBV2
CASSELRLAARDEQYF
TGTGCCAGCAGTGAACTTAGACTAGCCGCTCGAGACGAGCAGTACTTC
>TRBJ2-1|-|TRBD1|TRBV24-1
CATSDSMYPRDRLKHGEQFF
TGTGCCACCAGTGATTCTATGTATCCCCGGGACAGACTTAAGCATGGTGAGCAGTTCTTC
>TRBJ1-5|once|TRBD1|TRBV20-1
CSSAPGQGVQPQHF
TGCAGTTCAGCACCGGGACAGGGTGTCCAGCCCCAGCATTTT
>TRBJ2-2|-|-|TRBV5-4
CASSLVLEDGELFF
TGTGCCAGCAGCTTGGTACTAGAAGACGGGGAGCTGTTTTTT
>TRBJ1-3|-|-|TRBV6-5
CASSYSWQTSGNTIYF
TGTGCCAGCAGTTACTCCTGGCAGACCTCTGGAAACACCATATATTTT
>TRBJ2-7|-|-|TRBV28
CASSVQIFSALVNEQYF
TGTGCCAGCAGTGTACAGATCTTCTCAGCCCTAGTTAACGAGCAGTACTTC
>TRBJ1-4|-|-|TRBV7-9
CASRREEKLFF
TGTGCCAGCAGGAGAGAAGAAAAACTGTTTTTT
>TRBJ2-7|-|TRBD2|TRBV20-1
CSANEAGGPGEQYF
TGCAGTGCCAATGAAGCGGGAGGGCCGGGCGAGCAGTACTTC
>TRBJ2-7|-|TRBD2|TRBV11-2
CASSLDGDYGYEQYF
TGTGCCAGCAGCTTAGATGGGGACTATGGCTACGAGCAGTACTTC
>TRBJ2-7|-|TRBD2|TRBV30
CAWRGLSGTTYEQYF
TGTGCCTGGAGGGGACTTAGCGGGACGACCTACGAGCAGTACTTC
>TRBJ1-1|-|-|TRBV12-3/TRBV12-4
CASSLALTEAFF
TGTGCCAGCAGCCTAGCCCTCACTGAAGCTTTCTTT
>TRBJ2-1|-|TRBD2|TRBV6-2/TRBV6-3
CASSYPNRPGTSGTTSSYNEQFF
TGTGCCAGCAGTTACCCTAATCGTCCCGGGACTAGCGGGACGACGAGCTCCTACAATGAGCAGTTCTTC
>TRBJ2-1|once|TRBD1|TRBV27
CASSVTGGKAYNEQFF
TGTGCCAGCAGTGTTACAGGGGGGAAGGCCTACAATGAGCAGTTCTTC
>TRBJ2-2|-|-|TRBV7-8
CASSSPGQNTGELFF
TGTGCCAGCAGCTCTCCGGGACAGAACACCGGGGAGCTGTTTTTT
>TRBJ2-7|-|-|TRBV27
CASRPGLVNYEQYF
TGTGCCAGCAGACCGGGGTTAGTCAACTACGAGCAGTACTTC
>TRBJ1-2|-|-|TRBV29-1
CSVALGAANYGYTF
TGCAGCGTAGCCTTGGGGGCTGCTAACTATGGCTACACCTTC
>TRBJ2-1|-|-|TRBV11-2
CASSFTGSYNEQFF
TGTGCCAGCAGCTTCACGGGGTCCTACAATGAGCAGTTCTTC
>TRBJ2-1|-|-|TRBV27
CASRPLASQSYNEQFF
TGTGCCAGCAGGCCTTTAGCTAGCCAATCCTACAATGAGCAGTTCTTC
>TRBJ2-7|-|-|TRBV2
CASSGVYEQYF
TGTGCCAGCAGTGGTGTCTACGAGCAGTACTTC
>TRBJ2-1|-|TRBD2|TRBV2
CASSERLAGPSSYNEQFF
TGTGCCAGCAGTGAAAGACTAGCGGGGCCGAGCTCCTACAATGAGCAGTTCTTC
>TRBJ2-5|-|-|TRBV10-3
CAIGPTGQETQYF
TGTGCCATCGGCCCGACGGGCCAAGAGACCCAGTACTTC
>TRBJ2-7|-|TRBD1|TRBV28
CASTETGGNPYEQYF
TGTGCCAGCACGGAAACAGGGGGCAACCCCTACGAGCAGTACTTC
>TRBJ1-4|-|-|TRBV5-6
CASSVTPPGEKLFF
TGTGCCAGCAGCGTGACACCACCGGGTGAAAAACTGTTTTTT
>TRBJ2-7|-|-|TRBV28
CASSLRGASYEQYF
TGTGCCAGCAGTTTAAGGGGGGCTTCCTACGAGCAGTACTTC
>TRBJ1-6|-|-|TRBV13
CASRGPYNSPLHF
TGTGCCAGCAGGGGGCCCTATAATTCACCCCTCCACTTT